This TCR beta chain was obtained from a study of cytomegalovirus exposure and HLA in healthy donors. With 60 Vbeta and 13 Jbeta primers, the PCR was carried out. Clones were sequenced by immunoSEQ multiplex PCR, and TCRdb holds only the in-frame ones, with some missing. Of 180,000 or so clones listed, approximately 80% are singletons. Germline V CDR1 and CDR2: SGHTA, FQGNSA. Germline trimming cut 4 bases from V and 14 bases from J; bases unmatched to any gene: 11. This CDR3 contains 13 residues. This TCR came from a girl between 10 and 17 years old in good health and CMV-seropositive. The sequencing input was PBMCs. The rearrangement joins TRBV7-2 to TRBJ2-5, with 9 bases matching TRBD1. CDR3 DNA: TGTGCCAGCAGCTCGGCTCACCGGGACAGGGTCTACTTC. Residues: CASSSAHRDRVYF. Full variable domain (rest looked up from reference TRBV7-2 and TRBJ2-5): GAGVSQSPSNKVTEKGKDVELRCDPISGHTALYWYRQSLGQGLEFLIYFQGNSAPDKSGLPSDRFSAERTGGSVSTLTIQRTQQEDSAVYLCASSSAHRDRVYFGPGTRLLVL.